This T cell receptor beta chain was observed in a study of blood T cells in healthy people across ages. It was with a sample-barcoded 5' primer and a J-beta primer mix that a second PCR of about 6 to 11 cycles was run. TCRdb recomputed calls from the 5' RACE reads with MiXCR, one row per CDR3 protein. This sample has 450,000 to 600,000 distinct CDR3 sequences; 27% occur once, and the top ten carry approximately 4%. J lost 4 bases, V lost 8 bases, and 6 bases had no gene match. CDR1 is MNHEY and CDR2 is SMNVEV in the germline V gene (reference sequence). The CDR3 spans 14 residues. These data were also filed under a second study, of T cells of mothers and their children.

Input material: blood. This receptor was identified in a boy aged 2 to 9 in good health. The J gene is TRBJ2-5, the V gene TRBV27, with TRBD2 identical over 11 bases. The CDR3 coding sequence is TGTGCCAGCCGGATTGGACTAGCGGGAGAGACCCAGTACTTC. Translated, it gives CASRIGLAGETQYF.